The next 26 T cell receptor delta chains were all read from a single sample in a study of gamma delta lymphoproliferative disorders and STAT genes. Sequencing used genomic DNA taken from PBMCs of patients and controls. TCRdb re-analyzed the multiplex PCR reads via CATT. The sample contains around 710 delta-chain clones, about 1.6% of which appear only once. Sample: blood. These receptors all come from a human donor in good health.

By share, this clone ranks as medium-sized. A far larger clone is one base from this, pointing to a likely read error. Other nucleotide sequences from this sample produce the same CDR3. The chain combines TRDV1 with TRDJ1; TRDD3 matches at 7 bases. Germline lookup yields CDR1 TSWWSYY and CDR2 QGS. The length of the CDR3 is 17 residues. The CDR3, as DNA: TGTGCTCTTGGAGAACTATACTGGGGCCGTTCCACCGATAAACTCATCTTT. Translated: CALGELYWGRSTDKLIF.

This clone turned up a few times. The translation of this DNA and the TCRdb protein of a much larger clone differ at residue 7, probably owing to a read error; the protein shown here is translated from the DNA. The chain recombines TRDV2 with TRDJ1, with 8 nucleotides matching TRDD3. Trimming at V came to 7 bases and at J to 2 bases, leaving 17 bases not matched to a gene. This CDR3 is built from 17 residues. Germline V gives CDR1 GEAIGNYY, CDR2 EKD. The CDR3 sequence: CACSLGVTRRGTDKLIF. DNA for the CDR3: TGTGCCTGCTCACTGGGGGTTACGCGAAGGGGGACCGATAAACTCATCTTT.

The table lists this clone with a few counts. Being one base from a much bigger clone, this may be a read error. In the same sample, other DNA sequences code for this CDR3. The rearrangement links TRDV1 to TRDJ2; 9 bases fit TRDD3. The CDR3 is made up of 17 amino acids. Germline V gene lookup returns CDR1 TSWWSYY and CDR2 QGS. The CDR3 reads CALGWGGYPSLTAQLFF. The CDR3 DNA reads TGCGCTCTTGGATGGGGGGGATACCCATCTTTGACAGCACAACTCTTCTTT.

This clone has only a few counts. TCRdb shows a much larger clone's protein in place of this DNA's translation, and the two differ at residue 16, likely through a read error; the protein shown is translated from the DNA. V is TRDV1 and J is TRDJ1; TRDD3 matches 8 bases. The CDR3 sequence is 18 residues long. Germline V gene data show CDR1 as TSWWSYY and CDR2 as QGS. In nucleotides, the CDR3 is TGTGCTCTTGGGGAGCCGAGGGGGATAGTTCCGTACACCGATAAATTCATCTTT. Translated, it gives CALGEPRGIVPYTDKFIF.

Regarding this clone: With a far larger clone one base away, a read error is the likely cause. The same CDR3 can be traced to other DNA sequences in this sample. The chain has TRDV2 and TRDJ1; TRDD3 agrees at 11 bases. The germline V gene has CDR1 GEAIGNYY and CDR2 EKD. V lost 3 bases to trimming and J lost 3 bases; unmatched junction nucleotides: 11. The CDR3 sequence is 17 residues long. DNA of the CDR3: TGTGCCTGTGACGAGGTGCTGGGGGATACTGGGCCCGATAAACTCATCTTT. Residues: CACDEVLGDTGPDKLIF.

Sample share makes this clone hyperexpanded (1% or more). The sample contains more than one DNA sequence encoding this CDR3. The gene calls are TRDV2 and TRDJ3; TRDD3 matches 8 bases. V trimming: 0 bases; J trimming: 0 bases; junction bases outside the gene matches: 0. Germline CDR1 GEAIGNYY, CDR2 EKD. This CDR3 region has 17 residues. CDR3 protein: CACDTGGYSWDTRQMFF. The CDR3, as DNA: TGTGCCTGTGACACCGGGGGATACTCCTGGGACACCCGACAGATGTTTTTC.

J gene TRDJ1 was identified, but the V gene was not called; the listed D gene, TRDD3, was not tested against the DNA. The CDR3 runs to 24 residues. CDR3 loop: CAANVGLPGELRLGDAFPTDKLIF. For the CDR3, the DNA is TGTGCAGCAAACGTCGGCCTTCCGGGGGAATTGCGCCTGGGGGATGCTTTCCCCACCGATAAACTCATCTTT.

In this sample, this clone is medium-sized. A far larger clone is one base from this, pointing to a likely read error. The same CDR3 arises from other DNA sequences in this sample as well. V and J are TRDV2 and TRDJ3, with TRDD3 matching 9 bases. V shed 1 base and J 0 bases; nucleotides not matched to a gene: 0. This CDR3 spans 17 amino acids. Per germline, CDR1 GEAIGNYY and CDR2 EKD. The CDR3 sequence is CACDTGGYSWDTRQMFF. CDR3 DNA: TGTGCCTGTGACACTGGGGGATACTCCTGGGACACCCGACAGATGTTTTTC.

Turning to this clone: TCRdb's protein, taken from a much larger clone, differs from this DNA's translation at residues 11 and 18, likely owing to a read error; the protein displayed comes from the DNA. The CDR3 DNA reads as TGTGCCTGTGACACTCTTCGGGAGCCAAGTCTGCGTGTGGGGGAGTGGGCCGATAAACTCATCTTT. Amino acid sequence: CACDTLREPSLRVGEWADKLIF. V is TRDV2 and J is TRDJ1; 7 bases align to TRDD3. J gave up 3 bases and V 1 base, and 28 bases lay outside the gene matches. This CDR3 has 22 residues. CDR1 and CDR2 (germline): GEAIGNYY, EKD.

To note about this clone: TCRdb's protein for this DNA is that of a much larger clone and differs from the translation at residue 16, likely a read error; the protein shown is the DNA translation. V usage is TRDV2 and J usage is TRDJ1; the match to TRDD3 covers 13 bases. The germline CDR1 and CDR2 sequences are GEAIGNYY and EKD. This CDR3 spans 18 amino acids. The CDR3: CACDTLGTGGYVGDKPIF. CDR3 DNA: TGTGCCTGTGACACCCTAGGTACTGGGGGATACGTGGGCGATAAACCCATCTTT.

This clone was counted between two and nine times. The protein in TCRdb stems from a much larger clone and differs at residue 3 from this DNA's translation, likely a read error; here the protein is translated from the DNA. The gene calls are TRDV2 and TRDJ1, with 9 bases matching TRDD3. The V gene's germline CDR1 is GEAIGNYY and CDR2 EKD. The CDR3 spans 16 residues. The CDR3 DNA reads as TGTGCCCGTGACATCGTGGGGGATAGCGGTATTGATAAACTCATCTTT. Amino acid sequence: CARDIVGDSGIDKLIF.

This clone was counted between two and nine times. Since a far larger clone is one base different, this is likely a read error. The rearrangement joins TRDV2 to TRDJ3, with TRDD3 matching 12 bases. This CDR3 comprises 21 residues. The germline gives CDR1 GEAIGNYY, CDR2 EKD. The CDR3 coding sequence is TGTGCCTGTGACACGACCGTACTGGGGGATACAAGACCCTGGGACGCCCGACAGATGTTTTTC. It specifies CACDTTVLGDTRPWDARQMFF.

Concerning this clone: TCRdb shows a much larger clone's protein in place of this DNA's translation, and the two differ at residue 15, likely through a read error; the protein shown is translated from the DNA. J is TRDJ1 and V is TRDV2, with 12 bases identical to TRDD3. The CDR3 runs to 17 residues. Germline V gene lookup returns CDR1 GEAIGNYY and CDR2 EKD. DNA of the CDR3: TGTGCCTGTGACTCCCTGAAACTGGGGGATACTTCCGATAAACCCATCTTT. It yields the protein CACDSLKLGDTSDKPIF.

As to this clone: This sequence is one base from a far larger clone and is likely a read error. This chain joins TRDV2 and TRDJ1; D may correspond to TRDD2 or TRDD3 (9 bases each). Per germline, CDR1 GEAIGNYY and CDR2 EKD. CDR3 length equals 27 residues. CDR3 bases: TGTGCCTGTGGCACCTTCCTACTACGGTTGAAGTGGGGGATCGTCTACTGGGGGAGCCCCTACACCGATAAACTCATCTTT. Residues: CACGTFLLRLKWGIVYWGSPYTDKLIF.

About this clone: A read error is the likely source, as a far larger clone sits one nucleotide away. This CDR3 is also generated by other DNA sequences in the sample. The CDR3 sequence: CAANVGLPGELRLGDTFPTDKLIF. In nucleotides, the CDR3 is TGTGCAGCAAACGTTGGCCTTCCGGGGGAATTGCGCCTGGGGGATACCTTCCCCACCGATAAACTCATCTTT. V is TRAV29/DV5 and J is TRDJ1; 11 bases match TRDD3. The V segment lost 3 bases and the J segment 1 base; nucleotides outside the gene matches: 32. From germline, CDR1 is NSMFDY and CDR2 ISSIKDK. CDR3 length equals 24 residues.

A remark on this clone: A far larger clone lies a single base away; this is likely a read error. The V call is TRDV2, the J call TRDJ3; 10 positions agree with TRDD3. Looked up from germline, CDR1 is GEAIGNYY and CDR2 is EKD. This CDR3 comprises 20 residues. The V and J ends lost 3 bases and 0 bases, in that order; junction bases with no gene match: 10. The CDR3 nucleotides read TGTGCCTGTGACTTCGTACTGGGGGATTCGAGCTCCTGGGACACCCGACAGATGTTTTTC. Protein sequence: CACDFVLGDSSSWDTRQMFF.

Concerning this clone itself: TCRdb records a much larger clone's protein for this DNA, with a difference at residue 7 that likely arises from a read error; the protein given is the translation of the DNA. The rearrangement links TRDV2 to TRDJ1, with 12 bases fitting TRDD3. The CDR3 runs 18 residues. Germline loops: CDR1 GEAIGNYY, CDR2 EKD. After removal of 1 base from V and 4 bases from J, the junction contained 12 bases not matched to a gene. Here the CDR3 DNA reads TGTGCCTGTGACACTCTCGGTACTGGGGGATACTTGGGCGATAAACTCATCTTT. Translating gives CACDTLGTGGYLGDKLIF.

In its sample, this clone was seen a few times. This DNA's translation and the protein TCRdb lists, from a much larger clone, do not match at residue 14, likely due to a read error; the protein shown is translated from the DNA. The CDR3 sequence is CACDTLREPSRRVEEWAGKLIF. As DNA, the CDR3 is TGTGCCTGTGACACTCTTCGGGAGCCAAGTCGGCGTGTGGAGGAGTGGGCCGGTAAACTCATCTTT. The chain has TRDV2 and TRDJ1; D not certain. Between the trimmed V and J ends, which lost 1 base and 7 bases, there was a span of 39 bases. The CDR3 runs 22 residues. Germline V gene lookup returns CDR1 GEAIGNYY and CDR2 EKD.

A remark on this clone: A read error likely explains this, since a far larger clone differs by one base. Other nucleotide sequences in the sample specify the same CDR3. The V and J genes are TRDV2 and TRDJ1, with TRDD3 matching over 10 bases. The germline V gene has CDR1 GEAIGNYY and CDR2 EKD. The CDR3 sequence is 19 residues long. CDR3 nucleotide sequence: TGCGCCTGTGACCCGGTTTTGCGTACTGGGGGATTTCACACCGATAAACTCATCTTT. Protein: CACDPVLRTGGFHTDKLIF.

This clone has only a few counts. A far larger clone is one base from this, pointing to a likely read error. The sample carries other DNA sequences with the same CDR3. The rearrangement uses TRDV2 and TRDJ1, with a possible D match to TRDD3 (6 bases). CDR1 and CDR2 (germline): GEAIGNYY, EKD. The CDR3 contains 19 residues. This CDR3 reads CACDTVTPRGNRYTDKLIF. The CDR3 DNA sequence: TGTGCCTGTGACACCGTGACACCCCGGGGGAACAGATACACTGATAAACTCATCTTT.

Remarks on this clone: The sample has other DNA sequences that encode this CDR3 too. The rearrangement uses TRAV29/DV5 and TRDJ1; no definite D call. V gave up 0 bases and J gave up 2 bases, with 17 bases separating them. CDR1 is NSMFDY and CDR2 is ISSIKDK in the germline V gene. The length of the CDR3 is 16 residues. The CDR3 here is CAASAIGSRGTDKLIF. The DNA of the CDR3 is TGTGCAGCAAGCGCGATAGGGTCCCGAGGAACCGATAAACTCATCTTT.

This clone was seen only a few times. The genes are TRDV2 and TRDJ1; 12 bases map to TRDD3. J lost 3 bases, V lost 1 base, and 11 bases had no gene match. The CDR3 contains 18 residues. Germline V gene lookup returns CDR1 GEAIGNYY and CDR2 EKD. CDR3 in DNA: TGTGCCTGTGACACGACCGTACTGGGGGATACTGGGCCCGATAAACTCATCTTT. It translates to CACDTTVLGDTGPDKLIF.

This clone has more than one count but fewer than ten. This likely traces to a read error, being one base from a far larger clone. The chain links TRDV2 to TRDJ1, with 10 bases fitting TRDD3. The junction had 17 bases not matched to a gene; V was cut back by 5 bases and J by 0 bases. The germline CDR1 and CDR2 sequences are GEAIGNYY and EKD. This CDR3 is 19 amino acids long. The CDR3 spells CACGPVLRTGGFHTDKLIF. DNA for the CDR3: TGTGCCTGTGGCCCGGTTTTGCGTACTGGGGGATTTCACACCGATAAACTCATCTTT.

This clone showed up just a few times. This is likely an artifact of a read error, given a far larger clone one base away. This chain uses TRDV2 with TRDJ3, with TRDD3 identical over 12 bases. The V segment lost 1 base and the J segment 4 bases; nucleotides outside the gene matches: 10. This CDR3 has 20 residues. In germline, CDR1 is GEAIGNYY, CDR2 EKD. The CDR3 reads CACDTGGLGDTRWDTRQMFF. CDR3 DNA sequence: TGTGCCTGTGACACGGGCGGGCTGGGGGATACGAGATGGGACACCCGACAGATGTTTTTC.

This clone is deemed hyperexpanded. Distinct nucleotide sequences in the sample also encode this CDR3. The rearrangement joins TRDV2 to TRDJ1, with 13 nucleotides matching TRDD3. V was pared by 4 bases and J by 2 bases, with 15 bases of the junction left unmatched. Germline CDR1 GEAIGNYY, CDR2 EKD. The CDR3 contains 19 residues. CDR3 region: CACDIVTGGYAKNTDKLIF. Here the CDR3 DNA reads TGTGCCTGTGATATAGTTACTGGGGGATACGCGAAGAATACCGATAAACTCATCTTT.

A remark on this clone: TCRdb has a much larger clone's protein, which differs at residue 5 from the translation of this DNA, likely because of a read error; what is shown is the protein translated from the DNA. The genes are TRAV38-2/DV8 and TRDJ1, with 10 bases that match TRDD3. Germline CDR1 and CDR2: TSESDYY and QEAYKQQN. With 3 bases clipped from V and 0 bases from J, the junction kept 35 bases outside the gene matches. The CDR3 covers 26 residues. CDR3 loop: CAYRNQKPFLKEGGGYPPWYTDKLIF. The CDR3 DNA reads as TGTGCTTATAGGAACCAAAAACCCTTCCTAAAAGAAGGTGGGGGATACCCCCCGTGGTACACCGATAAACTCATCTTT.